This record concerns one TCR beta chain sequence. This clone was detected only a few times. This receptor's antigen is unknown. No per-base quality is available; no much larger clone lies one base away. This record comes from a study of blood T cell repertoires in COVID-19 (dated by TCRdb to about 2020). Study-level background: Samples from collaborators originated in the United States, Italy and Spain and spanned both the acute and convalescent phases of COVID-19. Sample metadata almost always included a de-identified subject ID, COVID-19 status, age in years and sex. Deeply sampled blood TCRbeta repertoires from subjects exposed to, actively infected with, or recovered from COVID-19 were included in the dataset. Where available, HLA class I and class II types were taken from metadata supplied by the sample provider and were not determined by assay-based typing. A freely available public database, intended as a resource for researchers studying the immune response to SARS-CoV-2, is where the repertoires were released. The samples were drawn from two sources: the first 160 participants of the ongoing ImmuneRACE study, and fewer than 1,500 subjects contributed by 6 global collaborators. The prospective study material was composed of cDNA or gDNA derived from T cells, B-cell-depleted T cells, or PBMCs. The investigation overall reported the following: The amount of clinical and demographic metadata varied by source and participant and was provided uncurated.

One collaborating source in Seattle enrolled patients while the patients were actively infected and followed the patients over time throughout the course of disease. Each collaborating institution followed its own protocols to collect whole blood in K2EDTA tubes. For TCRbeta analysis, collaborators shipped samples in one of three forms: frozen whole blood, isolated PBMCs, or DNA extracted from either of those sample types. TCRbeta CDR3 regions were amplified from genomic DNA using the immunoSEQ Assay, a bias-controlled multiplex PCR. As for how the authors treated the data: Nucleated cell counts per sample were estimated from amplification of reference gene primers within the assay. Sequence reads were collapsed and filtered to measure the absolute abundance of every unique TCRbeta CDR3 rearrangement. For each sample, productive Simpson clonality was calculated as the square root of Simpson's diversity index across productive rearrangements. TCRdb re-hosts the immuneACCESS table, in-frame sequences only. Its copies lack some clones; in the studies checked, an unresolved V gene accounts for under half of them, and the cause for the rest is not known. V and J calls and clone size are given by that table; D and trimming were obtained from the DNA. Here the sample has about 200,000 clones; about 88% occur a single time. The ten largest clones capture more than 8.5% of the sample.

Taken from cysteine to phenylalanine, the CDR3 has 15 residues. Only the CDR3 region is kept as DNA, spanning 45 bases read in frame from base 1. V was cut back by 6 bases and J by 7 bases, leaving a gap of 17 bases between them. CDR1 and CDR2, looked up from the germline V gene, are KGHDR and SFDVKD. The chain is assembled from TRBV24-1 and TRBJ2-2; the D segment could be TRBD2, given 6 matching bases. The sequencing sample was made of peripheral blood. The TCR was taken from a woman aged 50 to 65 with COVID-19, enrolled during active disease. The base sequence is TGTGCCACCAGTTCCCCCGGGACGGGACTCGGGGAGCTGTTTTTT. Its translation is CATSSPGTGLGELFF.